This entry features one T cell receptor (beta chain) sequence. This clonotype was seen only a few times. Its specific antigen is unknown. The sample holds no much larger clone one base away, and base qualities are not on file. This entry comes from a study of response to subunit inactivated influenza vaccine (dated by TCRdb to between 2018 and 2020). In terms of the full investigation: The study used deep quantitative T cell receptor repertoire profiling to track responses to a trivalent subunit inactivated influenza vaccine.

Ends trimmed: V by 1 base, J by 4 bases; bases unmatched to a gene: 17. Reading the germline V gene gives CDR1 MGHRA and CDR2 YSYEKL. The CDR3 covers 19 residues, taking in both the cysteine and the phenylalanine. Solely the CDR3 DNA is kept, with 57 bases framed from the first base. Receptor libraries were prepared by RT-PCR. Sequencing was performed on an Illumina HiSeq 2500. The raw public data were reprocessed by TCRdb itself: fastp quality trimming at Q25, MiXCR clonotype calling, in-frame beta chains only. Merged by CDR3 protein, the rows form single entries marked with the most common genes and DNA. This sample holds over 400,000 distinct CDR3 sequences; roughly 13% were observed only once. Of the sample, roughly 14% falls within the top ten clones. This specimen's time point label, per the study, means: 45 to 55 days after influenza vaccine administration. The full study reports these points: The authors proposed that each seasonal influenza vaccination may bring in only a limited number of new T cells.

The chain links TRBV4-1 with TRBJ2-5; TRBD2 fits 8 bases in the junction. This clonotype was sampled from a man aged 50-60 years who received an inactivated influenza vaccine. Donor details come from another sample of the same person, matched by shared clones. The sequenced sample was PBMCs from blood, obtained about 6 weeks after vaccination. The sequenced DNA is TGCGCCAGCAGCCAAGGAGGGGGACTAGTCCGACGAGGAGGAGAGACCCAGTACTTC. Its protein is CASSQGGGLVRRGGETQYF.